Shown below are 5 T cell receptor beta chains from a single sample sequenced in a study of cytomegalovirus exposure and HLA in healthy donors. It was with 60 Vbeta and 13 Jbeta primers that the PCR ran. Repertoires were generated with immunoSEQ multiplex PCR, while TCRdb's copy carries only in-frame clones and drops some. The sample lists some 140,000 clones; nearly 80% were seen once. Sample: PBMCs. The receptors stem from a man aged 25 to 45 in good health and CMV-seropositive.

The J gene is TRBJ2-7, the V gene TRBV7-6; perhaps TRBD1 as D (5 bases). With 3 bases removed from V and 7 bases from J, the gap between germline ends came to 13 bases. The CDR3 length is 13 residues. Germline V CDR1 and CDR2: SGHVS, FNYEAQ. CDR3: CASSFSGPGEQYF. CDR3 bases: TGTGCCAGCAGCTTTTCAGGCCCAGGGGAGCAGTACTTC.

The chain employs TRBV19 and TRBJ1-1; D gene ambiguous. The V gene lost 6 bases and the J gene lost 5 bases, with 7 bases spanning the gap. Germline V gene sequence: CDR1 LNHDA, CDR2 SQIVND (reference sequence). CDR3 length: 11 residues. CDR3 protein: CASSGVTEAFF. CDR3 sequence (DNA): TGTGCCAGTAGCGGGGTGACTGAAGCTTTCTTT.

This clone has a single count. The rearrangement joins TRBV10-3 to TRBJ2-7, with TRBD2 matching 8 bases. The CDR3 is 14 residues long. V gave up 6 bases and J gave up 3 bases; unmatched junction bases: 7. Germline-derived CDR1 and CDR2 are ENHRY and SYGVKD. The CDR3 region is CAIRRAGVGYEQYF. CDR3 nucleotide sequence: TGTGCCATCAGGAGAGCGGGAGTGGGCTACGAGCAGTACTTC.

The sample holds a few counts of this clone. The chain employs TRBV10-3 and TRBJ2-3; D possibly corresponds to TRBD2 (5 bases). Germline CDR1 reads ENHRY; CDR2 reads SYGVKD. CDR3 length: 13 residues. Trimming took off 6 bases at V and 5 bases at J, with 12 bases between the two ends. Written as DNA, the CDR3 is TGTGCCATCAGAGGGCGGGTAGGAGATACGCAGTATTTT. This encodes CAIRGRVGDTQYF.

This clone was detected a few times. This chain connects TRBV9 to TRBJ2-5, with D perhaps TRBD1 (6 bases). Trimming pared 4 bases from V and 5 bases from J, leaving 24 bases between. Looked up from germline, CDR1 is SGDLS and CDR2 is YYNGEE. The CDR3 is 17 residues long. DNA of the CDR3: TGTGCCAGCAGCCTATGGACAGCATCAAGTCGGCATGAGACCCAGTACTTC. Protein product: CASSLWTASSRHETQYF.